The rows below give T cell receptor beta chains drawn from one sample of a study of OX40 agonist ivuxolimab in advanced cancers. The assay was immunoSEQ multiplex PCR, and TCRdb's table has in-frame clones only and misses some. The table includes about 87,000 clones, roughly 80% detected once. This sample comprised CD4+ or CD8+ T cells sorted from blood, obtained in a trial of the OX40 agonist ivuxolimab. These TCRs come from an adult with an advanced solid tumor such as melanoma, head and neck, liver or kidney cancer. CDR3s include the opening cysteine and the closing phenylalanine or tryptophan. The D gene is left open where the match is weak. Size is omitted from some rows. Given values are once, few, many or a class for expanded clones.

J gene	V gene	clone size	D gene	CDR3 DNA	CDR3 protein
TRBJ1-1	TRBV6-5	NA	TRBD1	TGTGCCAGCAGTTACTCCTCCTCAGGGGGAAACACTGAAGCTTTCTTT	CASSYSSSGGNTEAFF
TRBJ1-2	TRBV6-5	NA	NA	TGTGCCAGCAGCCCCGCCGGGGACTATGGCTACACCTTC	CASSPAGDYGYTF
TRBJ1-1	TRBV7-3	few	NA	TGTGCCAGCAGCACCAATCGAGGAGGAGACACTGAAGCTTTCTTT	CASSTNRGGDTEAFF
TRBJ2-1	TRBV5-4	NA	NA	TGTGCCAGCAGTGTAGGGGGAGGTATCGATGAGCAGTTCTTC	CASSVGGGIDEQFF
TRBJ1-5	TRBV7-8	NA	NA	TGTGCCAGCAGCTTAAAACCGTTGAGCAATCAGCCCCAGCATTTT	CASSLKPLSNQPQHF
TRBJ1-2	TRBV25-1	once	NA	TGTGCCAGCATACGGTCCGACAGCACTCAGTATGGCTACACCTTC	CASIRSDSTQYGYTF
TRBJ1-2	TRBV6-5	NA	NA	TGTGCCAGCAGTTACTCCGGCAGCCGGCGGAGCTATGGCTACACCTTC	CASSYSGSRRSYGYTF
TRBJ2-1	TRBV4-3	once	TRBD1	TGCGCCAGCAGCCGATCTAGGCCCCGGACAGGTCTTTACAATGAGCAGTTCTTC	CASSRSRPRTGLYNEQFF
TRBJ1-6	TRBV7-2	NA	TRBD1	TGTGCCAGCAGCTTGGGACAGGGGTATTCACCCCTCCACTTT	CASSLGQGYSPLHF
TRBJ2-1	TRBV29-1	NA	NA	TGCAGCGTTGAAGGGAGACTACGCGATGAGCAGTTCTTC	CSVEGRLRDEQFF
TRBJ1-6	TRBV28	few	NA	TGTGCCAGCAGCCTGGACAGCTATAATTCACCCCTCCACTTT	CASSLDSYNSPLHF
TRBJ1-2	TRBV7-2	once	TRBD1	TGTGCCAGCAGCCCCTGGACAGGGAGCTTTGGCTACACCTTC	CASSPWTGSFGYTF
TRBJ1-2	TRBV25-1	NA	NA	TGTGCCAGCAGTGAAGGGATCACCCATGTCAGTGGCTACACCTTC	CASSEGITHVSGYTF
TRBJ2-3	TRBV7-8	NA	NA	TGTGCCAGCAGCTCGCGCCTCACAGATACGCAGTATTTT	CASSSRLTDTQYF
TRBJ2-7	TRBV4-1	once	NA	TGCGCCAGCAGCCAAGAAAGGTATCCCAGCCCCTACGAGCAGTACTTC	CASSQERYPSPYEQYF
TRBJ2-3	TRBV7-8	NA	NA	TGTGCCAGCAGCTTAGTTCCCAGCAGGACAGATACGCAGTATTTT	CASSLVPSRTDTQYF
TRBJ1-3	TRBV18	NA	NA	TGTGCCAGCTCACCACCGTCGGTTCTCCCTGGAAACACCATATATTTT	CASSPPSVLPGNTIYF
TRBJ2-5	TRBV7-9	NA	TRBD2	TGTGCCAGCAGCTTCCTAAAGCTAGCGGTCCAAGAGACCCAGTACTTC	CASSFLKLAVQETQYF
TRBJ2-7	TRBV7-2	NA	TRBD1	TGTGCCAGCAGCTTAGCTCTAGGACAGGGAGGCGAGCAGTACTTC	CASSLALGQGGEQYF
TRBJ2-3	TRBV5-4	few	TRBD2	TGTGCCAGCAGCTTACAACTAGCGGGGGGGGATACGCAGTATTTT	CASSLQLAGGDTQYF
TRBJ1-2	TRBV6-5	NA	NA	TGTGCCAGCAGCCCTCCCGGGACCTATGGCTACACCTTC	CASSPPGTYGYTF
TRBJ2-7	TRBV7-9	NA	TRBD1	TGTGCCAGCAGCTCAGGGACAGGGCATTGGAACGAGCAGTACTTC	CASSSGTGHWNEQYF
TRBJ2-2	TRBV10-3	NA	NA	TGTGCCATCAGTGAGAATAGCGGCAACACCGGGGAGCTGTTTTTT	CAISENSGNTGELFF
TRBJ2-7	TRBV7-2	once	TRBD2	TGTGCCAGCAGCCGCTTTCACGGCGGGGGAGGGATCTACGAGCAGTACTTC	CASSRFHGGGGIYEQYF
TRBJ1-2	TRBV19	NA	TRBD1	TGTGCCAGTAGTATAGACCTCGGGACAGGGTCGGGAGGCTACACCTTC	CASSIDLGTGSGGYTF
TRBJ2-5	TRBV7-2	NA	NA	TGTGCCAGCAGCTTGGGGGACAACCAAGAGACCCAGTACTTC	CASSLGDNQETQYF
TRBJ1-2	TRBV18	NA	NA	TGTGCCAGCTCACTTGGGGAAGGCTACACCTTC	CASSLGEGYTF